Below are 20 T cell receptor beta chains sequenced from a single sample in a study of OX40 agonist ivuxolimab in advanced cancers. Sequencing was performed with immunoSEQ multiplex PCR; in TCRdb, only in-frame clones are kept and a portion is missing. The profile covers around 94,000 clones, with 90% to 95% appearing a single time and about 0.81% taken by the ten largest. The sequenced sample was CD4+ or CD8+ T cells sorted from blood, obtained in a trial of the OX40 agonist ivuxolimab. The receptors stem from an adult with an advanced solid tumor such as melanoma, head and neck, liver or kidney cancer.

The chain carries TRBV4-3 and TRBJ1-3; 7 bases are shared with TRBD1. This CDR3 comprises 15 residues. Trimming took 3 bases from V and 3 from J; bases not matched to a gene: 5. CDR1 and CDR2 (germline): LGHNA, YSLEER. The CDR3 DNA reads TGCGCCAGCAGCCAGGACTCAGGGGGTGGAAACACCATATATTTT. Amino acid sequence: CASSQDSGGGNTIYF.

The V call is TRBV5-4, the J call TRBJ2-7, with a tentative D call TRBD1 (6 bases). Trimming removed 0 bases from V and 4 bases from J, with 11 bases in between. The CDR3 runs to 14 residues. The germline CDR1 and CDR2 sequences are SGHNT and YYREEE (reference sequence). In DNA form, the CDR3 reads TGTGCCAGCAGCTTGGACGGACAGCCGTACGAGCAGTACTTC. As protein: CASSLDGQPYEQYF. Full variable domain (missing parts from reference TRBV5-4 and TRBJ2-7): ETGVTQSPTHLIKTRGQQVTLRCSSQSGHNTVSWYQQALGQGPQFIFQYYREEENGRGNFPPRFSGLQFPNYSSELNVNALELDDSALYLCASSLDGQPYEQYFGPGTRLTVT.

The chain couples TRBV4-3 to TRBJ2-2; D may correspond to TRBD1 or TRBD2 (6 bases each). The CDR3 totals 16 residues. The germline gives CDR1 LGHNA, CDR2 YSLEER. The germline V and J ends were trimmed by 0 bases and 5 bases, with 13 bases remaining between them. This CDR3 is CASSQDRGTSTGELFF. CDR3 coding DNA: TGCGCCAGCAGCCAAGATAGGGGGACTTCAACCGGGGAGCTGTTTTTT.

The genes are TRBV19 and TRBJ2-7; D is uncertain. The CDR3 sequence is 14 residues long. Trimming stripped 3 bases from V and 2 bases from J, with 11 bases between. Germline values: CDR1 LNHDA, CDR2 SQIVND (reference sequence). CDR3 nucleotides: TGTGCCAGTAGTATTCGGTTCACCACCTACGAGCAGTACTTC. Encoded protein: CASSIRFTTYEQYF.

The chain has TRBV6-1 and TRBJ2-2; 12 nucleotides align to TRBD2. CDR1 MNHNS and CDR2 SASEGT come from the germline V gene. Unmatched junction bases numbered 5, after V lost 5 bases and J lost 7 bases. The CDR3 is made up of 15 amino acids. CDR3 nucleotide sequence: TGTGCCAGCAGTCCTCTAGCGGGAGGGCGCGGGGAGCTGTTTTTT. Residues: CASSPLAGGRGELFF.

This clone was counted a single time. The chain is built from TRBV30 and TRBJ2-7; no clear D gene. CDR1 GTSNPN and CDR2 SVGIG come from the germline V gene (reference sequence). Trimming pared 0 bases from V and 0 bases from J, leaving 15 bases between. CDR3 length: 16 amino acids. CDR3 protein: CAWSVLGSPSSYEQYF. The CDR3 DNA sequence: TGTGCCTGGAGTGTACTCGGCTCTCCGAGCTCCTACGAGCAGTACTTC.

The chain links TRBV19 to TRBJ2-1; weak D call: TRBD2 (6 bases). With 5 bases removed from V and 6 bases from J, the gap between germline ends came to 17 bases. This CDR3 contains 15 residues. The V gene's germline CDR1 is LNHDA and CDR2 SQIVND (reference sequence). The CDR3 is CASSPRGTPFNEQFF. The CDR3 DNA sequence: TGTGCCAGTAGTCCCCGGGGGACCCCCTTCAATGAGCAGTTCTTC.

The chain joins TRBV19 to TRBJ1-1, with D possibly matching TRBD1 (5 bases). This CDR3 has 14 residues. The germline gives CDR1 LNHDA, CDR2 SQIVND (reference sequence). With 3 bases removed from V and 4 bases from J, the gap between germline ends came to 12 bases. CDR3 residues: CASSIGIGGTEAFF. The CDR3 region has the DNA TGTGCCAGTAGTATCGGGATTGGGGGCACTGAAGCTTTCTTT.

This clone was seen ten or more times. This chain links TRBV11-3 with TRBJ1-5; the D gene is possibly TRBD1 (5 bases). The CDR3 runs 13 residues. In germline, CDR1 is SGHNT, CDR2 YENEEA. V was clipped by 2 bases and J by 6 bases, with 8 bases between them. In DNA, the CDR3 is TGTGCCAGCAGCTTATCCGGGGCTCAGCCCCAGCATTTT. It yields the protein CASSLSGAQPQHF.

This chain uses TRBV5-1 with TRBJ1-4; 9 nucleotides match TRBD1. This CDR3 spans 14 amino acids. The V gene end was trimmed by 0 bases and the J gene end by 11 bases; junction bases not matched to a gene: 5. Germline V CDR1 and CDR2: SGHRS, YFSETQ. CDR3 sequence: CASSLGQGVEKLFF. The CDR3 DNA reads TGCGCCAGCAGCTTGGGACAGGGGGTTGAGAAACTGTTTTTT.

The chain recombines TRBV6-5 with TRBJ1-1; perhaps TRBD1 as D (6 bases). Germline lookup yields CDR1 MNHEY and CDR2 SVGAGI. This CDR3 is built from 14 residues. The germline V and J ends were trimmed by 5 bases and 11 bases, with 21 bases remaining between them. This CDR3 reads CASSAGGAMFTAFF. The CDR3 DNA sequence: TGTGCCAGCAGTGCCGGGGGGGCAATGTTTACGGCTTTCTTT.

In this sample, this clone turned up once. The chain combines TRBV11-3 with TRBJ1-3; 7 bases map to TRBD1. The CDR3 runs to 14 residues. CDR1 and CDR2 (germline): SGHNT, YENEEA. V lost 7 bases to trimming and J lost 1 base; unmatched junction nucleotides: 4. CDR3 sequence reads: CASTDRRSGNTIYF. DNA for the CDR3: TGTGCCAGCACGGACAGGCGATCTGGAAACACCATATATTTT. Based on the CDR3 plus reference TRBV11-3 and TRBJ1-3, the full variable domain is EAGVVQSPRYKIIEKKQPVAFWCNPISGHNTLYWYLQNLGQGPELLIRYENEEAVDDSQLPKDRFSAERLKGVDSTLKIQPAELGDSAVYLCASTDRRSGNTIYFGEGSWLTVV.

V is TRBV5-5 and J is TRBJ1-1; D is ambiguous. The CDR3 contains 12 residues. CDR1 is SGHKS and CDR2 is YYEKEE in the germline V gene (reference sequence). Trimming cost V 0 bases and J 0 bases, with 0 bases left between them. CDR3 residues: CASSLVNTEAFF. The CDR3 nucleotides read TGTGCCAGCAGCTTGGTGAACACTGAAGCTTTCTTT.

V gene TRBV11-1 combines with J gene TRBJ1-4, with D perhaps TRBD1 (5 bases). The CDR3 runs 16 residues. The V gene lost 5 bases and the J gene lost 5 bases, with 18 bases spanning the gap. Germline-derived CDR1 and CDR2 are SGHAT and FQDESV (reference sequence). The CDR3 DNA sequence: TGTGCCAGCAGCCCTATCCGCCCGGGACCGAATGAAAAACTGTTTTTT. Residues: CASSPIRPGPNEKLFF.

The chain combines TRBV7-2 with TRBJ1-1; perhaps TRBD1 as D (6 bases). This CDR3 contains 17 residues. In germline, CDR1 is SGHTA, CDR2 FQGNSA. The germline V and J ends were trimmed by 1 base and 0 bases, with 15 bases remaining between them. The CDR3 loop reads CASSLVGTGPMNTEAFF. In DNA form, the CDR3 reads TGTGCCAGCAGCTTAGTCGGCACAGGGCCCATGAACACTGAAGCTTTCTTT.

The rearrangement links TRBV30 to TRBJ1-1; unclear D gene. Germline lookup yields CDR1 GTSNPN and CDR2 SVGIG (reference sequence). The V end lost 1 base, the J end lost 4 bases, and 10 bases lay between the germline ends. The CDR3 loop spans 13 amino acids. The CDR3 coding sequence is TGTGCCTGGAGTGACACGCAGGCCACTGAAGCTTTCTTT. Translated: CAWSDTQATEAFF.

V gene TRBV9 combines with J gene TRBJ2-3; 9 nucleotides align to TRBD2. Germline CDR1 and CDR2: SGDLS and YYNGEE. The CDR3 consists of 16 residues. The junction had 6 bases not matched to a gene; V was cut back by 0 bases and J by 4 bases. The CDR3 loop is CASSVGGGRAPDTQYF. The DNA for the CDR3 is TGTGCCAGCAGCGTAGGAGGCGGGAGGGCCCCAGATACGCAGTATTTT.

This clone has only one observation. The chain joins TRBV9 to TRBJ2-3; D may be TRBD2 (5 bases). The CDR3 consists of 19 residues. Germline V CDR1 and CDR2: SGDLS, YYNGEE. V was shortened by 0 bases and J by 1 base, with 21 bases between the two germline ends. The chain's CDR3 is CASSVGGIGDSAGTDTQYF. Written as DNA, the CDR3 is TGTGCCAGCAGCGTAGGTGGGATCGGAGATAGCGCGGGCACAGATACGCAGTATTTT.

The chain uses TRBV4-3 and TRBJ1-3; 7 bases are shared with TRBD1. This CDR3 contains 15 residues. The V gene's germline CDR1 is LGHNA and CDR2 YSLEER. With 0 bases clipped from V and 4 bases from J, the junction kept 3 bases outside the gene matches. The CDR3 reads CASSQDRQGGNTIYF. Written as DNA, the CDR3 is TGCGCCAGCAGCCAAGATCGACAGGGAGGAAACACCATATATTTT.

CDR3 residues: CASRLQGADEQYF. CDR3 coding DNA: TGTGCCAGTCGCCTACAGGGGGCGGACGAGCAGTACTTC. The chain combines TRBV19 with TRBJ2-7; 9 positions match TRBD1. The V gene end was trimmed by 8 bases and the J gene end by 5 bases; junction bases not matched to a gene: 7. CDR1 LNHDA and CDR2 SQIVND come from the germline V gene (reference sequence). CDR3 length equals 13 residues.